The 17 T cell receptor beta chains presented below share a single source sample, sequenced in a study of T cells after yellow fever vaccination. TCRdb re-analysed the 5' RACE reads in MiXCR, keeping a single row per CDR3 protein. Among about 320,000 distinct CDR3 sequences listed, 4% to 5.5% were seen once. The sample consisted of PBMCs, taken 15 days after the yellow fever booster vaccination. These receptors were taken from a man between 18 and 29 years old who received the YFV17D yellow fever vaccine.

The V call is TRBV6-2 or TRBV6-3, the J call TRBJ2-7; D call uncertain. Trimming took off 4 bases at V and 3 bases at J, with 10 bases between the two ends. The V gene's germline CDR1 is MNHEY and CDR2 SVGEGT. The CDR3 has 13 residues. For the CDR3, the DNA is TGTGCCAGCAGTTGGACCCGGGTCTACGAGCAGTACTTC. Translated, it gives CASSWTRVYEQYF.

This chain links TRBV3-1 with TRBJ2-7; 9 nucleotides line up with TRBD1. V was clipped by 4 bases and J by 0 bases; unmatched bases: 1. There are 14 residues in the CDR3. Germline CDR1 LGHDT, CDR2 YNNKEL (reference sequence). DNA for the CDR3: TGTGCCAGCAGCCGGACAGGGGTCTCCTACGAGCAGTACGTC. It specifies CASSRTGVSYEQYV.

Ten or more counts support this clonotype. This chain joins TRBV18 and TRBJ2-5; no clear D. CDR3 length: 13 residues. Germline assignment: CDR1 KGHSH and CDR2 LQKENI. V shed 2 bases and J shed 3 bases, with 7 bases lying between them. CDR3 in DNA: TGTGCCAGCTCACCAGGCCTGGAAGAGACCCAGTACTTC. Translating gives CASSPGLEETQYF.

This clonotype occurred many times. The chain has TRBV7-2 and TRBJ1-5; no clear D gene. This CDR3 has 14 residues. Between the trimmed V and J ends, which lost 4 bases and 4 bases, there was a span of 11 bases. CDR1 and CDR2 from the germline V gene are SGHTA and FQGNSA. The CDR3 is CASSSQIGNQPQHF. CDR3 DNA: TGTGCCAGCAGCTCCCAAATAGGGAATCAGCCCCAGCATTTT.

A few counts support this clonotype. The V gene is TRBV6-6, the J gene TRBJ1-4, with TRBD1 matching 7 bases. This CDR3 comprises 13 residues. Germline loops: CDR1 MNHNY, CDR2 SVGAGI (reference sequence). V gave up 6 bases and J gave up 6 bases; unmatched junction bases: 4. The CDR3 DNA sequence: TGTGCCAGCAGCGACAGGGCCTATGAAAAACTGTTTTTT. This encodes CASSDRAYEKLFF.

There are many counts of this clonotype. V and J are TRBV30 and TRBJ2-6; no definite D call. Between the trimmed V and J ends, which lost 5 bases and 4 bases, there was a span of 12 bases. CDR3 length: 14 residues. CDR1 and CDR2 (germline): GTSNPN, SVGIG (reference sequence). The chain's CDR3 is CAWGLTGGANVLTF. CDR3 nucleotides: TGTGCCTGGGGGCTTACCGGGGGGGCCAACGTCCTGACTTTC.

This chain connects TRBV27 to TRBJ2-7, with 10 bases aligning to TRBD1. J was trimmed by 7 bases and V by 5 bases; bases with no gene match: 14. The CDR3 has 16 amino acids. The V gene's germline CDR1 is MNHEY and CDR2 SMNVEV (reference sequence). CDR3 bases: TGTGCCAGCAGTGCAAGGGGACAGGGGCTCTTGGGAGAGCAGTACTTC. It encodes CASSARGQGLLGEQYF.

This rearrangement joins TRBV6-1 to TRBJ2-3; either TRBD1 or TRBD2 may fit D (6 bases each). Germline CDR1 MNHNS, CDR2 SASEGT. CDR3 length: 14 amino acids. The V end was cut by 1 base, the J end by 6 bases, with 11 bases between. The DNA for the CDR3 is TGTGCCAGCAGTGAAGGGCAGGGGAGGGATACGCAGTATTTT. It yields the protein CASSEGQGRDTQYF.

This clonotype was found many times. The chain carries TRBV6-4 and TRBJ2-3, with 8 positions matching TRBD2. The CDR3 is 15 residues long. Germline V gene sequence: CDR1 MRHNA, CDR2 SNTAGT. V was pared by 3 bases and J by 4 bases, with 6 bases of the junction left unmatched. DNA for the CDR3: TGTGCCAGCAGTGAAACCGGGGGGGCCGCAGATACGCAGTATTTT. Its translation is CASSETGGAADTQYF.

This clonotype was counted between two and nine times. The chain links TRBV14 to TRBJ1-1; D gene unclear. CDR1 is SGHDN, CDR2 FVKESK, per germline. The V end lost 4 bases, the J end lost 8 bases, and 14 bases lay between the germline ends. This CDR3 is 13 amino acids long. CDR3 in DNA: TGTGCCAGCAGCCCGCGGACCGACGGAGAAGCTTTCTTT. Translating it yields CASSPRTDGEAFF. The full variable domain, rest sourced from reference TRBV14 and TRBJ1-1, is EAGVTQFPSHSVIEKGQTVTLRCDPISGHDNLYWYRRVMGKEIKFLLHFVKESKQDESGMPNNRFLAERTGGTYSTLKVQPAELEDSGVYFCASSPRTDGEAFFGQGTRLTVV.

This clonotype came up a few times. The V gene is TRBV2, the J gene TRBJ2-2; D assignment may be TRBD1 or TRBD2 (5 bases each). V was trimmed by 6 bases and J by 6 bases, leaving 8 bases between them. CDR3 length: 12 residues. Germline V gene lookup returns CDR1 SNHLY and CDR2 FYNNEI. The DNA for the CDR3 is TGTGCCAGCAGCGGGGACCCCGGGGAGCTGTTTTTT. It specifies CASSGDPGELFF. Variable domain in full (rest from reference TRBV2 and TRBJ2-2): EPEVTQTPSHQVTQMGQEVILRCVPISNHLYFYWYRQILGQKVEFLVSFYNNEISEKSEIFDDQFSVERPDGSNFTLKIRSTKLEDSAMYFCASSGDPGELFFGEGSRLTVL.

In its sample, this clonotype was seen many times. The V gene is TRBV10-1, the J gene TRBJ1-1; D is uncertain. Trimming took 3 bases from V and 3 from J, leaving 5 bases between them. Germline V lookup: CDR1 WNHNN, CDR2 SYGVQD (reference sequence). The CDR3 has 12 amino acids. In DNA form, the CDR3 reads TGCGCCAGCAGTGACGAACACACTGAAGCTTTCTTT. Amino acids: CASSDEHTEAFF.

This clonotype showed up many times. V and J are TRBV7-2 and TRBJ1-1, with D possibly matching TRBD1 (6 bases). Germline CDR1 and CDR2: SGHTA and FQGNSA. V dropped 1 base and J dropped 4 bases, with 13 bases sitting between them. The CDR3 totals 15 residues. This CDR3 is CASSLDWGGFTEAFF. The CDR3 region has the DNA TGTGCCAGCAGCTTAGATTGGGGGGGCTTCACTGAAGCTTTCTTT.

The chain links TRBV20-1 to TRBJ1-6; the match to TRBD1 covers 8 bases. J gave up 7 bases and V 5 bases, and 19 bases lay outside the gene matches. Per germline, CDR1 DFQATT and CDR2 SNEGSKA (reference sequence). The CDR3 runs 18 residues. The CDR3, as DNA: TGCAGTGCTGAGGCACTAAGTAGTAGGGACAGGAGCAATTCACCCCTCCACTTT. The encoded protein is CSAEALSSRDRSNSPLHF.

This clonotype was counted ten times or more. The chain carries TRBV7-6 and TRBJ1-5; D is unclear. Germline V gene sequence: CDR1 SGHVS, CDR2 FNYEAQ. Trimming stripped 2 bases from V and 4 bases from J, with 12 bases between. The CDR3 has 15 residues. The CDR3 DNA follows: TGTGCCAGCAGCTTACAGACGGGGTTAAATCAGCCCCAGCATTTT. It codes for CASSLQTGLNQPQHF.

This clonotype was recorded at least ten times. The rearrangement joins TRBV5-1 to TRBJ1-1; D remains ambiguous. Trimming removed 4 bases from V and 0 bases from J, with 4 bases in between. Per the germline V gene, CDR1 is SGHRS and CDR2 is YFSETQ. The CDR3 is made up of 12 amino acids. CDR3 nucleotides: TGCGCCAGCAGCCGTCTGAACACTGAAGCTTTCTTT. It translates to CASSRLNTEAFF.

The chain is built from TRBV25-1 and TRBJ2-6, with 8 bases lining up with TRBD1. Germline V gene sequence: CDR1 MGHDK, CDR2 SYGVNS. The CDR3 runs 21 residues. Unmatched junction bases numbered 17, after V lost 4 bases and J lost 0 bases. CDR3 DNA sequence: TGTGCCAGCAGTGGAGACCGCTTTGGACAGGGAACGGTCTCTGGGGCCAACGTCCTGACTTTC. As protein: CASSGDRFGQGTVSGANVLTF. The whole variable domain, remainder taken from reference TRBV25-1 and TRBJ2-6, is EADIYQTPRYLVIGTGKKITLECSQTMGHDKMYWYQQDPGMELHLIHYSYGVNSTEKGDLSSESTVSRIRTEHFPLTLESARPSHTSQYLCASSGDRFGQGTVSGANVLTFGAGSRLTVL.